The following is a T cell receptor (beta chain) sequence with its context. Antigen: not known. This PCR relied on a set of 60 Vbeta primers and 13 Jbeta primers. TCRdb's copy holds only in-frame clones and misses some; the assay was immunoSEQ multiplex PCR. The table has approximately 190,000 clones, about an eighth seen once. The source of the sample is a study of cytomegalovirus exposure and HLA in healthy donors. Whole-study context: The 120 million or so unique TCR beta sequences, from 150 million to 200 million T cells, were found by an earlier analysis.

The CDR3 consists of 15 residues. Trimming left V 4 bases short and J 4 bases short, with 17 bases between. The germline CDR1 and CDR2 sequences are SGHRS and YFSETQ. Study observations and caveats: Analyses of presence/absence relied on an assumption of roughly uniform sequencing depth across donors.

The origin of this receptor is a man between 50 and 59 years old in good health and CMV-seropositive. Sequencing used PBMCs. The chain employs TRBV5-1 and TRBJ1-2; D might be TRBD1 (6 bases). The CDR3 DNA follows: TGCGCCAGCAGCCTTGGCGGGGGCTCGCCCTATGGCTACACCTTC. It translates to CASSLGGGSPYGYTF.